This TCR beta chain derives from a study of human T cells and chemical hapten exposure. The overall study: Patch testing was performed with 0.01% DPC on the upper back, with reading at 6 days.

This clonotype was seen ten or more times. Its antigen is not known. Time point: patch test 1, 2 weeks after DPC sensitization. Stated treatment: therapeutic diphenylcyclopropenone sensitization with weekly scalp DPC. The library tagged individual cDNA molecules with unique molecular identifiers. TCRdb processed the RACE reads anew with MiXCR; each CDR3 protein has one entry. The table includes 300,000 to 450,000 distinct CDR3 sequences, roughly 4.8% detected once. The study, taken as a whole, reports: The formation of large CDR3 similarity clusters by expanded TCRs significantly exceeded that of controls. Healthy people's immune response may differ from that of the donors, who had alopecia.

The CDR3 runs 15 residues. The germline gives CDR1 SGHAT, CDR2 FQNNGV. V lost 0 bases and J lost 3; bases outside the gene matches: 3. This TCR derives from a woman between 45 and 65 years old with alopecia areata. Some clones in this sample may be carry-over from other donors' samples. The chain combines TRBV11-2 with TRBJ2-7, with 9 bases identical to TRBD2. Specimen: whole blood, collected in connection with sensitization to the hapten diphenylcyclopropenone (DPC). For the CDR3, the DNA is TGTGCCAGCAGCTTAGATCGGACTAGCGTCTACGAGCAGTACTTC. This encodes CASSLDRTSVYEQYF.